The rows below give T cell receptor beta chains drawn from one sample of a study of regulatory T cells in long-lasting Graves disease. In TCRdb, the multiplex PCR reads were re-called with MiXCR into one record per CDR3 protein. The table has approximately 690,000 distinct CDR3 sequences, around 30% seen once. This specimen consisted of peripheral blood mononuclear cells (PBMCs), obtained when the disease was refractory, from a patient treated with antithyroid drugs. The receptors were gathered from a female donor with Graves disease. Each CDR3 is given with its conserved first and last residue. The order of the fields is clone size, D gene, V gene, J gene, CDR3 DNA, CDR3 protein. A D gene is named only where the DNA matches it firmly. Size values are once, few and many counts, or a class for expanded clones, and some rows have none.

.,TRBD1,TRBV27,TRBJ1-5,TGTGCCAGCAGTCACCGGGACAGGGTCAATCAGCCCCAGCATTTT,CASSHRDRVNQPQHF
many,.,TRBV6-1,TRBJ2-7,TGTGCCAGCAGTGAAAGGATTGGGGACCGAGCCTACGAGCAGTACTTC,CASSERIGDRAYEQYF
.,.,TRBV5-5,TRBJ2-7,TGTGCCAGCAGCTTCTATCCAGGGGACGAATTTCCCTCCTACGAGCAGTACTTC,CASSFYPGDEFPSYEQYF
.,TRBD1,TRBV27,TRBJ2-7,TGTGCCAGCAGTGCTCTTTACAGGGGCCAGGGCGAGCAGTACTTC,CASSALYRGQGEQYF
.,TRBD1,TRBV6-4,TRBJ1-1,TGTGCCAGCAGTCCCAAGGACAGGGGAAGGGTCGGAGCTTTCTTT,CASSPKDRGRVGAFF
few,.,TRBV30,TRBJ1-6,TGTGCCTGGAGTGGACAAAATTCACCCCTCCACTTT,CAWSGQNSPLHF
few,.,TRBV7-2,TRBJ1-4,TGTGCCAGCAGCTTCTTTCTCAGGGCAACTAATGAAAAACTGTTTTTT,CASSFFLRATNEKLFF
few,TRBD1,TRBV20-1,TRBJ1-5,TGCAGTGCTAGAAATACAGGGGGTGGCAATCAGCCCCAGCATTTT,CSARNTGGGNQPQHF
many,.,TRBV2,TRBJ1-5,TGTGCCAGCAGTTCGGACGGCAGGGGCAATCAGCCCCAGCATTTT,CASSSDGRGNQPQHF
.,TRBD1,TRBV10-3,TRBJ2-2,TGTGCCATCAGTGACCCTGTCGCTTCGGGTGATAGACAGGGCGTTGCCGGGGAGCTGTTTTTT,CAISDPVASGDRQGVAGELFF
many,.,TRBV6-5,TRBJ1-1,TGTGCCAGCAGTTACTCGAGGTCCAGCCTCGGCACTGAAGCTTTCTTT,CASSYSRSSLGTEAFF
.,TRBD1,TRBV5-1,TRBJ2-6,TGCGCCAGCAGCGCCGGGACAGGGGGAATCTACTCTGGGGCCAACGTCCTGACTTTC,CASSAGTGGIYSGANVLTF
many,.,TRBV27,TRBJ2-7,TGTGCCAGCAGTCCCAGACTCACCCCAAGGACCTACGAGCAGTACTTC,CASSPRLTPRTYEQYF
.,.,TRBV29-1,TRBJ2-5,TGCAGCGCCCGGGCCTCCGCGGCGGAGACCCAGTACTTC,CSARASAAETQYF
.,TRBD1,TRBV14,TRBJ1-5,TGTGCCAGCAGCCCAGTCCGGGACAGGGGGAACCAGCCCCAGCATTTT,CASSPVRDRGNQPQHF
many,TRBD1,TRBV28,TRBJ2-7,TGTGCCAGCAGACTGGGTGGACAGGGGCTCTACGAGCAGTACTTC,CASRLGGQGLYEQYF
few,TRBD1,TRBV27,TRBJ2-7,TGTGCCAGCAGTTTGACAGGGAAGTACGAGCAGTACTTC,CASSLTGKYEQYF
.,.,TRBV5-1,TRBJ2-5,TGCGCCAGCAGCTTGGACGGGACCAACCAAGAGACCCAGTACTTC,CASSLDGTNQETQYF
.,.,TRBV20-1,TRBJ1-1,TGCAGTGCTAGACTTGTAGCTGAAGCTTTCTTT,CSARLVAEAFF
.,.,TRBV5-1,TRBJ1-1,TGCGCCAGCAGCTTGGGGTTTTGGGCTTTCTTT,CASSLGFWAFF
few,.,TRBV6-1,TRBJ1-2,TGTGCCAGCAGTGCCCTACTGGACGGGCTTGCCTCCGGCTACACCTTC,CASSALLDGLASGYTF
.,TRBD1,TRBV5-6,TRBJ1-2,TGTGCCAGCAAACCGGGACAGGTCTATGGCTACACCTTC,CASKPGQVYGYTF
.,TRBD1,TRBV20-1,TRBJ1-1,TGCAGTGCATCGGAAGGCGTCGACAGGGTGTACACTGAAGCTTTCTTT,CSASEGVDRVYTEAFF
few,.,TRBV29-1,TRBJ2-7,TGCAGCGGGCGCGTACCTCTTGGGGAGCAGTACTTC,CSGRVPLGEQYF
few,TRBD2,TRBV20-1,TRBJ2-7,TGCAGTGCTAGAGCCCCCCTAGCGGGAGGTAGGGAGCAGTACTTC,CSARAPLAGGREQYF
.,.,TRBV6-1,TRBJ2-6,TGTGCCAGCAGTCCCTGGGGCTCTGGGGCCAACGTCCTGACTTTC,CASSPWGSGANVLTF
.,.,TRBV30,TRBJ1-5,TGTGCCTGGAGTCAAAGCCGGGACGGCAGTCAGCCCCAGCATTTT,CAWSQSRDGSQPQHF
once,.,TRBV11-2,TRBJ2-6,TGTGCCAGCAGCACCCGTGAGGGGCTGTCCCCCCCTGGGGCCAACGTCCTGACTTTC,CASSTREGLSPPGANVLTF
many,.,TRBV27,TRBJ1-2,TGTGCCAGCAGTCGAGGAACAGCTAACTATGGCTACACCTTC,CASSRGTANYGYTF
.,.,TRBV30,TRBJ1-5,TGTGCCTGGAGTTTTGTGGGCCTTAAGCAGCCCCAGCATTTT,CAWSFVGLKQPQHF
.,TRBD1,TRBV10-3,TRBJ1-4,TGTGCCATCAGTGACGTGACAGGGGGGAACGAAAAACTGTTTTTT,CAISDVTGGNEKLFF
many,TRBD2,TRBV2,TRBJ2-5,TGTGCCAGCAGTGAAGGGTTGCGGGAGGGCCAAGAGACCCAGTACTTC,CASSEGLREGQETQYF
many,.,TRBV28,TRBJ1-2,TGTGCCAGCAGTTTAACCCAACAGATCTATGGCTACACCTTC,CASSLTQQIYGYTF
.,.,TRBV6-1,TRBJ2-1,TGTGCCAGCAGTGAAATTCCTGGGACCAACAATGAGCAGTTCTTC,CASSEIPGTNNEQFF
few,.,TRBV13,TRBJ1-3,TGTGCCAGCAGCTTATTTTCCAGGGCAACTGGAAACACCATATATTTT,CASSLFSRATGNTIYF
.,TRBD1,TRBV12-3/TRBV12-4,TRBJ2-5,TGTGCCAGCAGTAAGACAGGGTACCAAGAGACCCAGTACTTC,CASSKTGYQETQYF
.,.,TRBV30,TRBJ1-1,TGTGCCGGAACTCCCGGGTTCATGAACACTGAAGCTTTCTTT,CAGTPGFMNTEAFF
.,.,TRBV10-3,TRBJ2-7,TGTGCCATCAGTGGGAAGAACTCCTACGAGCAGTACTTC,CAISGKNSYEQYF
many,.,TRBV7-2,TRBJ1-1,TGTGCCAGCAGCCCAATCACTGAAGCTTTCTTT,CASSPITEAFF
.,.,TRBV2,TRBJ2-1,TGTGCCAGCAGTGATGTTGAGCAGTTCTTC,CASSDVEQFF
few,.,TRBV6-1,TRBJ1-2,TGTGCCAGCAGTCCTTTCGACAGGAACTATGGCTACACCTTC,CASSPFDRNYGYTF